Each of the 22 T cell receptor beta chains below was sequenced from the same sample in a study of technical replicates of blood from a few donors. The repertoire was sequenced with immunoSEQ multiplex PCR; TCRdb's copy has only in-frame clones and lacks some. The sample holds 75,000 to 90,000 clones; approximately 95% are singletons and the top ten take under 0.35%. The specimen was T cells isolated from PBMCs. These receptors were obtained from a human donor in good health.

Here the CDR3 reads CASSSSASSNEQFF. CDR3 sequence (DNA): TGTGCCAGCAGCTCTAGCGCGAGCTCCAATGAGCAGTTCTTC. This chain connects TRBV5-4 to TRBJ2-1; D is possibly TRBD2 (6 bases). Germline CDR1 reads SGHNT; CDR2 reads YYREEE (reference sequence). The CDR3 spans 14 residues. The germline V and J ends were trimmed by 3 bases and 6 bases, with 13 bases remaining between them.

V usage is TRBV6-1 and J usage is TRBJ1-5; 11 bases fit TRBD1. The CDR3 loop spans 15 amino acids. V trimming: 8 bases; J trimming: 7 bases; junction bases outside the gene matches: 10. CDR1 MNHNS and CDR2 SASEGT come from the germline V gene. The CDR3 coding sequence is TGTGCCAGCCAGCGGGGGACAGGGGGGGAACAGCCCCAGCATTTT. Amino acid sequence: CASQRGTGGEQPQHF.

This clone showed up just once. CDR3 DNA: TGTGCCAGCAGCCTGACTGTACAAGAGACCCAGTACTTC. Translation gives CASSLTVQETQYF. This rearrangement joins TRBV13 to TRBJ2-5; unclear D gene. The CDR3 consists of 13 residues. Trimming took 5 bases from V and 2 from J, leaving 9 bases between them. Germline assignment: CDR1 PRHDT and CDR2 FYEKMQ (reference sequence).

The chain uses TRBV7-9 and TRBJ2-1; a weak D match, TRBD2 (6 bases). CDR1 SEHNR and CDR2 FQNEAQ come from the germline V gene (reference sequence). The CDR3 totals 14 residues. In DNA form, the CDR3 reads TGTGCTTACCTAGCGAGTAATGCGGGCAATGAGCAGTTCTTC. It is translated as CAYLASNAGNEQFF.

The chain joins TRBV6-5 to TRBJ2-7; the D is unclear. CDR1 is MNHEY and CDR2 is SVGAGI in the germline V gene. Trimming took off 6 bases at V and 0 bases at J, with 9 bases between the two ends. This CDR3 has 13 residues. This chain's CDR3 is CASRVPGSYEQYF. The CDR3 region has the DNA TGTGCCAGCAGGGTCCCAGGCTCCTACGAGCAGTACTTC.

The DNA of the CDR3 is TGTGCCAGCAGCTTAGCCGGGACAGCCGGTCATGAGCAGTTCTTC. It codes for CASSLAGTAGHEQFF. V and J are TRBV11-3 and TRBJ2-1; 7 bases are shared with TRBD1. The CDR3 sequence is 15 residues long. The germline V gene has CDR1 SGHNT and CDR2 YENEEA. Losses at the gene ends were 1 base for V and 8 bases for J; bases not matched to a gene: 8.

This sequence joins TRBV7-2 and TRBJ1-5, with TRBD1 identical over 10 bases. Germline values: CDR1 SGHTA, CDR2 FQGNSA. This CDR3 region has 17 residues. V lost 3 bases, J lost 7 bases, and 12 bases stayed unmatched. CDR3 sequence: CASSFDSGQGNRQPQHF. CDR3 bases: TGTGCCAGCAGCTTCGACTCGGGACAGGGGAATAGACAGCCCCAGCATTTT. Combining the CDR3 with reference TRBV7-2 and TRBJ1-5 gives the whole variable domain GAGVSQSPSNKVTEKGKDVELRCDPISGHTALYWYRQSLGQGLEFLIYFQGNSAPDKSGLPSDRFSAERTGGSVSTLTIQRTQQEDSAVYLCASSFDSGQGNRQPQHFGDGTRLSIL.

The genes are TRBV7-2 and TRBJ2-7; 14 bases map to TRBD2. V was clipped by 2 bases and J by 4 bases; unmatched bases: 13. The CDR3 has 19 residues. Germline values: CDR1 SGHTA, CDR2 FQGNSA. The CDR3 region has the DNA TGTGCCAGCAGCTTACGGGGGCCGGGACTAGCGGGAGAATGGTACGAGCAGTACTTC. Translated, it gives CASSLRGPGLAGEWYEQYF.

The gene calls are TRBV19 and TRBJ2-2; 7 nucleotides agree with TRBD1. The germline V gene has CDR1 LNHDA and CDR2 SQIVND (reference sequence). The junction had 3 bases not matched to a gene; V was cut back by 5 bases and J by 6 bases. The CDR3 has 13 amino acids. The CDR3 region has the DNA TGTGCCAGTAGTGCCCAGGGGGCCGGGGAGCTGTTTTTT. This encodes CASSAQGAGELFF.

The chain joins TRBV10-3 to TRBJ2-5; D is uncertain. This CDR3 region has 14 residues. Trimming took off 6 bases at V and 2 bases at J, with 13 bases between the two ends. Looked up from germline, CDR1 is ENHRY and CDR2 is SYGVKD. The CDR3 loop reads CAISNPGEQETQYF. CDR3 coding DNA: TGTGCCATCAGCAACCCCGGAGAACAAGAGACCCAGTACTTC.

In its sample, this clone was seen once. The chain recombines TRBV5-1 with TRBJ2-3; 10 bases match TRBD2. The CDR3 covers 16 residues. Germline CDR1 is SGHRS and CDR2 is YFSETQ. Trimming at V came to 8 bases and at J to 2 bases, leaving 11 bases not matched to a gene. CDR3 sequence reads: CASGEAGGIPTDTQYF. CDR3 coding DNA: TGCGCCAGTGGGGAAGCGGGAGGGATCCCCACAGATACGCAGTATTTT.

This chain connects TRBV5-4 to TRBJ1-1, with D hard to call. V dropped 2 bases and J dropped 5 bases, with 13 bases sitting between them. The CDR3 has 14 amino acids. Germline V lookup: CDR1 SGHNT, CDR2 YYREEE (reference sequence). As DNA, the CDR3 is TGTGCCAGCAGCTTTGGGTACAGCACGACTGAAGCTTTCTTT. Its protein product is CASSFGYSTTEAFF.

The chain links TRBV10-3 to TRBJ2-5; no clear D gene. The CDR3 is made up of 13 amino acids. Between the trimmed V and J ends, which lost 8 bases and 2 bases, there was a span of 12 bases. Germline V gene lookup returns CDR1 ENHRY and CDR2 SYGVKD. CDR3 amino acids: CAIESAEQETQYF. The CDR3 region has the DNA TGTGCCATCGAGAGCGCAGAACAAGAGACCCAGTACTTC.

The V gene is TRBV30, the J gene TRBJ1-2; the D gene is possibly TRBD1 (5 bases). The V end lost 2 bases, the J end lost 8 bases, and 15 bases lay between the germline ends. This CDR3 has 13 amino acids. Per the germline V gene, CDR1 is GTSNPN and CDR2 is SVGIG (reference sequence). The CDR3 here is CAWSKGSLGGYTF. CDR3 DNA: TGTGCCTGGAGTAAGGGGTCGCTTGGAGGCTACACCTTC.

This rearrangement joins TRBV28 to TRBJ2-2, with 9 bases matching TRBD2. V trimming: 5 bases; J trimming: 2 bases; junction bases outside the gene matches: 6. Germline CDR1 reads MDHEN; CDR2 reads SYDVKM. This CDR3 is built from 16 residues. DNA of the CDR3: TGTGCCAGCAGTCCCATAGCGGGAGCTAACACCGGGGAGCTGTTTTTT. This translates into CASSPIAGANTGELFF.

The table lists this clone with a count of one. This chain joins TRBV18 and TRBJ2-3; D is unclear. V lost 0 bases and J lost 0, with 16 bases in between. Looked up from germline, CDR1 is KGHSH and CDR2 is LQKENI. The CDR3 runs 18 residues. In nucleotides, the CDR3 is TGTGCCAGCTCACCACCCCTCAATACTCTTACTAGCACAGATACGCAGTATTTT. The encoded protein is CASSPPLNTLTSTDTQYF. Variable domain in full (rest from reference TRBV18 and TRBJ2-3): NAGVMQNPRHLVRRRGQEARLRCSPMKGHSHVYWYRQLPEEGLKFMVYLQKENIIDESGMPKERFSAEFPKEGPSILRIQQVVRGDSAAYFCASSPPLNTLTSTDTQYFGPGTRLTVL.

The chain combines TRBV13 with TRBJ2-7, with D maybe TRBD2 (5 bases). The CDR3 runs to 14 residues. V lost 5 bases to trimming and J lost 0 bases, with 11 bases between them. Germline assignment: CDR1 PRHDT and CDR2 FYEKMQ (reference sequence). The CDR3 here is CASSAIGSSYEQYF. The DNA of the CDR3 is TGTGCCAGCAGCGCTATAGGGAGCTCCTACGAGCAGTACTTC. The full variable domain, its missing parts supplied by reference TRBV13 and TRBJ2-7, is AAGVIQSPRHLIKEKRETATLKCYPIPRHDTVYWYQQGPGQDPQFLISFYEKMQSDKGSIPDRFSAQQFSDYHSELNMSSLELGDSALYFCASSAIGSSYEQYFGPGTRLTVT.

This chain uses TRBV6-5 with TRBJ2-5; 7 nucleotides line up with TRBD1. Per the germline V gene, CDR1 is MNHEY and CDR2 is SVGAGI. Losses at the gene ends were 0 bases for V and 7 bases for J; bases not matched to a gene: 11. The CDR3 is made up of 16 amino acids. DNA for the CDR3: TGTGCCAGCAGTTACTCGATGGACCGGGACAGCGGGACCCAGTACTTC. It is translated as CASSYSMDRDSGTQYF.

V is TRBV6-5 and J is TRBJ1-1; TRBD1 aligns across 8 bases. CDR3 length: 15 residues. Germline CDR1 MNHEY, CDR2 SVGAGI. With V trimmed by 0 bases and J by 6 bases, 6 bases remained unmatched. CDR3 sequence (DNA): TGTGCCAGCAGTTACTCGACAGGGGATTTGGCTGAAGCTTTCTTT. It translates to CASSYSTGDLAEAFF.

The chain carries TRBV18 and TRBJ2-1; 7 bases match TRBD1. The CDR3 is 15 residues long. V shed 3 bases and J 2 bases; nucleotides not matched to a gene: 4. CDR1 is KGHSH and CDR2 is LQKENI in the germline V gene. The CDR3 protein is CASSPDRVTYNEQFF. The CDR3 DNA is TGTGCCAGCTCACCTGACAGGGTCACCTACAATGAGCAGTTCTTC.

This clone was found once. CDR3: CASSLVAGLYNEQFF. CDR3 coding DNA: TGTGCCAGCAGCTTAGTAGCGGGTCTCTACAATGAGCAGTTCTTC. The chain has TRBV7-3 and TRBJ2-1; TRBD2 agrees at 7 bases. The CDR3 runs 15 residues. Germline V gives CDR1 SGHTA, CDR2 FQGTGA. V was pared by 2 bases and J by 3 bases, with 4 bases of the junction left unmatched.

This chain links TRBV27 with TRBJ2-5; TRBD2 matches 11 bases. V lost 3 bases to trimming and J lost 5 bases; unmatched junction nucleotides: 8. Germline CDR1 is MNHEY and CDR2 is SMNVEV (reference sequence). The length of the CDR3 is 16 residues. Here the CDR3 reads CASSFFYSGREETQYF. The DNA for the CDR3 is TGTGCCAGCAGTTTTTTTTATAGCGGGAGGGAGGAGACCCAGTACTTC.